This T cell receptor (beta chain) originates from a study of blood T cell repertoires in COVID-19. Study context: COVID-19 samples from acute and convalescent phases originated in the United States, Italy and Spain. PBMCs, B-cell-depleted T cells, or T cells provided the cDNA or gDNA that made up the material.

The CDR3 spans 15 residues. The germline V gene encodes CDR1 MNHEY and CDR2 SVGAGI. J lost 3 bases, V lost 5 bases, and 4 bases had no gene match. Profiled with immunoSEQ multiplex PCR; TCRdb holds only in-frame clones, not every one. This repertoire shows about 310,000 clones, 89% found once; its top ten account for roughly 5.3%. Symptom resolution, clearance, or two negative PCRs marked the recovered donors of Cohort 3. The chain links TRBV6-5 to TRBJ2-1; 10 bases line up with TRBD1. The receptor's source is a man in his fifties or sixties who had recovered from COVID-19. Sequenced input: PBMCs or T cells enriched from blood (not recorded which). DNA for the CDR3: TGTGCCAGCAGTACCCGGGACAGGGGCTACAATGAGCAGTTCTTC. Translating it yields CASSTRDRGYNEQFF.